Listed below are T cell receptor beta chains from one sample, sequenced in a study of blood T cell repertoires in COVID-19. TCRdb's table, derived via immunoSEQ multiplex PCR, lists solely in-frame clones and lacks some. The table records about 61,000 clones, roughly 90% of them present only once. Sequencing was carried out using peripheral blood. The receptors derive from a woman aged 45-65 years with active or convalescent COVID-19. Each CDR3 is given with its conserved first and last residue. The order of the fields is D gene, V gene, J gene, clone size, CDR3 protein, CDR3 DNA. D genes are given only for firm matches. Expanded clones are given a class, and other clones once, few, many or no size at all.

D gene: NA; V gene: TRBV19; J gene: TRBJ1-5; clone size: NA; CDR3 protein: CASSIDSLNQPQHF; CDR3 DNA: TGTGCCAGTAGTATAGATTCCCTCAATCAGCCCCAGCATTTT
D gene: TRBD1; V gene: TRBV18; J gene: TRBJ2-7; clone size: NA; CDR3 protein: CASSPRTGVTYEQYF; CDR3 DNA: TGTGCCAGCTCACCCCGGACAGGGGTGACCTACGAGCAGTACTTC
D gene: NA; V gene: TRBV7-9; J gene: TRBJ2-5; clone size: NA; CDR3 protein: CASSFSGDRKETQYF; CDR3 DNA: TGTGCCAGCAGCTTCTCAGGGGATCGGAAGGAGACCCAGTACTTC
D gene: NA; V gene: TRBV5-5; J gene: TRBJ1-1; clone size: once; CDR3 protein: CASSLGTAGEAFF; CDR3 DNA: TGTGCCAGCAGCTTGGGGACAGCCGGTGAAGCTTTCTTT
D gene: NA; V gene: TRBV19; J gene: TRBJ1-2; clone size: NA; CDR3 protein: CASSRSGYLTSGYTF; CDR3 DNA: TGTGCCAGTAGTAGGTCAGGGTACTTAACGAGTGGCTACACCTTC
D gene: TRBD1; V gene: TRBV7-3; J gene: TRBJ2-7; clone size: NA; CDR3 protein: CASSFRQGGGEQYF; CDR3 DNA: TGTGCCAGCAGCTTCAGACAGGGTGGAGGCGAGCAGTACTTC
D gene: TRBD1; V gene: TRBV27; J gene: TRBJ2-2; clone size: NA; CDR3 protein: CASSLGQGRNTGELFF; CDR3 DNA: TGTGCCAGCAGTTTAGGACAGGGCAGGAACACCGGGGAGCTGTTTTTT
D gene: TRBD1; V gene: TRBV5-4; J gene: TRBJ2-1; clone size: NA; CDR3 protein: CASNLLGQGANEQFF; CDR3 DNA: TGTGCCAGTAACTTATTGGGACAGGGGGCCAATGAGCAGTTCTTC
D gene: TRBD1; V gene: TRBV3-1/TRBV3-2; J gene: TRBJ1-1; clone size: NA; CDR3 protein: CASSHSLTGFGGTEAFF; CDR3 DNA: TGTGCCAGCAGCCACTCCCTGACAGGGTTCGGAGGCACTGAAGCTTTCTTT
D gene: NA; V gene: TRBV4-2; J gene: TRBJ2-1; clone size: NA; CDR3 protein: CASSQDPTSSEQFF; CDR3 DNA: TGTGCCAGCAGCCAAGATCCAACTAGCAGTGAGCAGTTCTTC
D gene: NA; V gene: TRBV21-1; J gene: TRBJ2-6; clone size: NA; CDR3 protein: CASSYKGRDSGANVLTF; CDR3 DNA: TGTGCCAGCAGCTATAAGGGGCGGGACTCTGGGGCCAACGTCCTGACTTTC
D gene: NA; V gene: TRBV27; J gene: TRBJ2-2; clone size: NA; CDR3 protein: CASSLYGSFTGELFF; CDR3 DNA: TGTGCCAGCAGTTTATACGGGAGTTTCACCGGGGAGCTGTTTTTT
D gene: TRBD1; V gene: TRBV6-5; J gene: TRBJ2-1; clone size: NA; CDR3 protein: CASSRGQVNEQFF; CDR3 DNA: TGTGCCAGCAGCCGTGGACAGGTCAATGAGCAGTTCTTC
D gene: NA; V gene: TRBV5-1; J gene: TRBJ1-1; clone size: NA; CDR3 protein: CASSLEWGGDTEAFF; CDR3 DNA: TGCGCCAGCAGCTTGGAATGGGGAGGGGACACTGAAGCTTTCTTT
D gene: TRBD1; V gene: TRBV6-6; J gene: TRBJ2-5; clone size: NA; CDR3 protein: CASMGQGEETQYF; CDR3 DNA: TGTGCCAGTATGGGACAGGGGGAAGAGACCCAGTACTTC
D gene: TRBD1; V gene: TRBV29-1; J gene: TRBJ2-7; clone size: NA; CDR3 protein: CSVQRPGQGYEQYF; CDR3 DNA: TGCAGCGTCCAAAGACCGGGACAGGGCTACGAGCAGTACTTC
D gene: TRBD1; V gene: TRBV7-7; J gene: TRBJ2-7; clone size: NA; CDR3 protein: CASSLFPPTGGMYYEQYF; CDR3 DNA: TGTGCTAGCAGCTTATTCCCCCCGACAGGGGGAATGTACTACGAGCAGTACTTC
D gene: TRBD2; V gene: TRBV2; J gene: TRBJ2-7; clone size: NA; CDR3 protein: CASSGTSGAAYEQYF; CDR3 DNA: TGTGCCAGCAGTGGCACTAGCGGGGCTGCCTACGAGCAGTACTTC
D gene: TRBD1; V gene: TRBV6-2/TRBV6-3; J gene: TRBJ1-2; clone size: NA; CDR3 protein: CASSSGGNYGYTF; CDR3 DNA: TGTGCCAGCAGCTCAGGGGGAAACTATGGCTACACCTTC
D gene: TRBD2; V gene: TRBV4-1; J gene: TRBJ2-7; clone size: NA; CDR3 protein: CASSQVSGRGRKFYEQYF; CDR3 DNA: TGCGCCAGCAGCCAAGTTTCCGGTCGCGGGAGGAAATTTTACGAGCAGTACTTC
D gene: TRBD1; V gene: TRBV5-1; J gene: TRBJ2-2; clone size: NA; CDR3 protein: CASSQTGQGTGELFF; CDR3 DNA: TGCGCCAGCAGCCAGACGGGACAGGGCACCGGGGAGCTGTTTTTT
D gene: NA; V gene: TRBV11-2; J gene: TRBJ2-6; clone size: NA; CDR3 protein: CASSLDSSGANVLTF; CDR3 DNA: TGTGCCAGCAGCCTAGACAGTTCTGGGGCCAACGTCCTGACTTTC
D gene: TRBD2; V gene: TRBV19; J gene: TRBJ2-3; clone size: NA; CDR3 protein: CASMTSAITDTQYF; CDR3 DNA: TGTGCCAGTATGACTAGCGCTATTACAGATACGCAGTATTTT
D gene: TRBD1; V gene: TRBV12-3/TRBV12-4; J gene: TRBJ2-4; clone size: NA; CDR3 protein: CASSSRQGNIQYF; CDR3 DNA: TGTGCCAGCAGTTCCCGACAGGGAAACATTCAGTACTTC
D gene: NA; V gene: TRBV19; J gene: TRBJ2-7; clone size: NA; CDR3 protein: CASSTAGHLSYEQYF; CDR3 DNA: TGTGCCAGTAGTACCGCTGGGCACCTCTCCTACGAGCAGTACTTC
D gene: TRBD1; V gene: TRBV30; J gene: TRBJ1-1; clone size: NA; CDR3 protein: CAWSPRQGGTFF; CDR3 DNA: TGTGCCTGGAGTCCACGACAGGGGGGGACTTTCTTT
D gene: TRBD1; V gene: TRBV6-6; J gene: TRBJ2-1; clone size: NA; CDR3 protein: CASSSHLGQDSNEQFF; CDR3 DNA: TGTGCCAGCAGTTCCCACCTGGGACAGGACTCCAATGAGCAGTTCTTC
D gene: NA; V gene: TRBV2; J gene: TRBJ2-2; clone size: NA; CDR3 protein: CASSEHNPDTGELFF; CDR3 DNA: TGTGCCAGCAGTGAACATAATCCGGACACCGGGGAGCTGTTTTTT
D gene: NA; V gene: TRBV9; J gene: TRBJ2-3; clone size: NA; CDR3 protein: CASSVGGAVTDTQYF; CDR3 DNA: TGTGCCAGCAGCGTAGGGGGAGCGGTCACAGATACGCAGTATTTT
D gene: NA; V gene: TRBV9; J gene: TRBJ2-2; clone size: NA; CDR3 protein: CASSAWRTQGGELFF; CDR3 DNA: TGTGCCAGCAGCGCCTGGCGGACCCAGGGCGGGGAGCTGTTTTTT
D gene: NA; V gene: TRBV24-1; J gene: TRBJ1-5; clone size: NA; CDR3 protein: CATRRMADRTFKISNQPQHF; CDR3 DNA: TGTGCCACCAGACGAATGGCGGACAGAACTTTCAAAATTAGCAATCAGCCCCAGCATTTT
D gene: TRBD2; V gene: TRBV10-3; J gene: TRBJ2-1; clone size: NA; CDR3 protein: CAISEKREGHHEQFF; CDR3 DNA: TGTGCCATCAGTGAGAAGCGGGAGGGCCATCATGAGCAGTTCTTC
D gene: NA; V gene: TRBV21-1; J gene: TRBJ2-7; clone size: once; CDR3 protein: CASSKSGLLAGVDEQYF; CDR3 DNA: TGTGCCAGCAGCAAGTCCGGCCTACTAGCGGGAGTGGACGAGCAGTACTTC